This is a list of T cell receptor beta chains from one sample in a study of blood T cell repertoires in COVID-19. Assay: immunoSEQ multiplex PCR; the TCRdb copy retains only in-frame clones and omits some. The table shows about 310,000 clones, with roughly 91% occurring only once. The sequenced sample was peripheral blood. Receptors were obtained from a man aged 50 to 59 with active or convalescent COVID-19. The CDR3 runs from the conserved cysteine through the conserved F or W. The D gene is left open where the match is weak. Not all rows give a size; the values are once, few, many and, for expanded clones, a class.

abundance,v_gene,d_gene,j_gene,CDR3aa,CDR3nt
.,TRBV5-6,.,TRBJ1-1,CASSLVGVKNTEAFF,TGTGCCAGCAGCTTGGTTGGAGTTAAGAACACTGAAGCTTTCTTT
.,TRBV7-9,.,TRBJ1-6,CASNRASSYNSPLHF,TGTGCCAGTAACAGGGCGAGCTCCTATAATTCACCCCTCCACTTT
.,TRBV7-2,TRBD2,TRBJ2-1,CASSLAVSGSYQGNEQFF,TGTGCCAGCAGCTTAGCAGTTAGCGGGAGTTATCAGGGAAATGAGCAGTTCTTC
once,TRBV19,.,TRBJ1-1,CASSPDSTTMNTEAFF,TGTGCCAGTAGTCCCGATTCGACAACGATGAACACTGAAGCTTTCTTT
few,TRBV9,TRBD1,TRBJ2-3,CASSVAASQGSDTQYF,TGTGCCAGCAGCGTAGCGGCGTCACAGGGGTCAGATACGCAGTATTTT
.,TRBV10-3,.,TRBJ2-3,CAISDFSTDTQYF,TGTGCCATCAGTGACTTCAGCACAGATACGCAGTATTTT
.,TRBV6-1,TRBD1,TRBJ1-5,CASSERQGASYQPQHF,TGTGCCAGCAGTGAAAGACAGGGGGCCTCGTATCAGCCCCAGCATTTT
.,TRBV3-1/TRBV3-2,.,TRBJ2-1,CASSQGPQAYNEQFF,TGTGCCAGCAGCCAAGGCCCTCAGGCGTACAATGAGCAGTTCTTC
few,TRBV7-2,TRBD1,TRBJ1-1,CASSINRGGTEAFF,TGTGCCAGCAGCATCAACAGGGGAGGCACTGAAGCTTTCTTT
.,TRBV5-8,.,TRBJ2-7,CASSLEYEQYF,TGTGCCAGCAGCCTAGAATACGAGCAGTACTTC
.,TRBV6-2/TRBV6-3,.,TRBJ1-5,CASSLGQFSNQPQHF,TGTGCCAGCAGTCTCGGACAGTTTAGCAATCAGCCCCAGCATTTT
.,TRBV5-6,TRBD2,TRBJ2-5,CASSPGRVDAETQYF,TGTGCCAGCAGCCCGGGGAGGGTCGATGCGGAGACCCAGTACTTC
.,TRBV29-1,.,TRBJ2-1,CSVTGYNEQFF,TGCAGCGTTACAGGTTACAATGAGCAGTTCTTC
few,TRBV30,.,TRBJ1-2,CAWSVMTATYGYTF,TGTGCCTGGAGTGTAATGACAGCTACTTATGGCTACACCTTC
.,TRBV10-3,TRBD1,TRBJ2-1,CAISDRGGPSYNEQFF,TGTGCCATCAGTGATAGAGGGGGCCCTTCATACAATGAGCAGTTCTTC
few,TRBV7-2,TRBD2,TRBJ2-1,CASSRSGGLRYNEQFF,TGTGCCAGCAGCCGTAGCGGGGGACTACGATACAATGAGCAGTTCTTC
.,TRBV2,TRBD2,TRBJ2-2,CASREDGSNTGELFF,TGTGCCAGCCGGGAGGACGGCTCGAACACCGGGGAGCTGTTTTTT
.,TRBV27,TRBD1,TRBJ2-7,CASSPQGDYEQYF,TGTGCCAGCAGTCCACAGGGGGACTACGAGCAGTACTTC
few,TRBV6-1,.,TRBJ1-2,CASSEVIVGAWGYGYTF,TGTGCCAGCAGTGAAGTAATAGTAGGGGCCTGGGGCTATGGCTACACCTTC
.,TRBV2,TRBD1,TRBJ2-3,CASTQGSDTQYF,TGTGCCAGCACACAGGGGTCAGATACGCAGTATTTT
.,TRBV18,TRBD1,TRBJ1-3,CASSPPSQGISGNTIYF,TGTGCCAGCTCACCACCTTCACAGGGGATCTCTGGAAACACCATATATTTT
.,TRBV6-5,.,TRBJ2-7,CASSSDLRPSSYEQYF,TGTGCCAGCAGTTCTGACCTGAGGCCTTCCTCCTACGAGCAGTACTTC
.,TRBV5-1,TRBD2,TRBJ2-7,CASRPIAGENYEQYF,TGCGCCAGCAGACCAATAGCGGGAGAAAACTACGAGCAGTACTTC
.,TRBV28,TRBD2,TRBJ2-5,CATVGLAEETQYF,TGTGCCACCGTGGGACTAGCGGAAGAGACCCAGTACTTC
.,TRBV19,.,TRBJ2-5,CASSLSGQETQYF,TGTGCCAGTAGCCTATCAGGGCAAGAGACCCAGTACTTC
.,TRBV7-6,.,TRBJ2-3,CASSIKQVDTQYF,TGTGCCAGCAGCATAAAACAGGTGGATACGCAGTATTTT
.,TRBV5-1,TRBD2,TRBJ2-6,CASSSRAGGSGANVLTF,TGCGCCAGCAGCTCCAGAGCGGGAGGCTCTGGGGCCAACGTCCTGACTTTC
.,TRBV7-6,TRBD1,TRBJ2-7,CASSPGQYSYEQYF,TGTGCCAGCAGCCCGGGACAGTACTCCTACGAGCAGTACTTC
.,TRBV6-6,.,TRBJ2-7,CASSYLPTDREQYF,TGTGCCAGCAGTTACTTGCCGACAGACCGCGAGCAGTACTTC
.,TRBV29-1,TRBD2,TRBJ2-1,CSVTGTRDSYNEQFF,TGCAGCGTTACCGGGACTAGAGACTCCTACAATGAGCAGTTCTTC
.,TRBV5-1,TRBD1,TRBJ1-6,CASKKSDRGDSPLHF,TGCGCCAGCAAGAAATCGGACAGGGGGGATTCACCCCTCCACTTT
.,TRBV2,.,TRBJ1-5,CASSGQDKVQPQHF,TGTGCCAGCAGTGGACAGGACAAGGTTCAGCCCCAGCATTTT
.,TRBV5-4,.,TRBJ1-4,CASSLGTRGEKLFF,TGTGCCAGCAGCTTGGGGACAAGGGGCGAAAAACTGTTTTTT
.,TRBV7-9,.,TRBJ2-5,CASSQTRETQYF,TGTGCCAGCAGCCAAACCCGGGAGACCCAGTACTTC
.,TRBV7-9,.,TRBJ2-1,CASSKTSHEQFF,TGTGCCAGCAGTAAAACTAGCCATGAGCAGTTCTTC
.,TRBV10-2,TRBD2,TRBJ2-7,CASRLAGGAEQYF,TGCGCCAGCAGACTAGCGGGAGGCGCAGAGCAGTACTTC
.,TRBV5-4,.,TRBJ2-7,CASSPVVRGNEQYF,TGTGCCAGCAGCCCCGTCGTAAGAGGGAACGAGCAGTACTTC
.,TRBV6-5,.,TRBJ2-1,CASTPGSAYYNEQFF,TGTGCCAGCACCCCAGGATCAGCATACTACAATGAGCAGTTCTTC
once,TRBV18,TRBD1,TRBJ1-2,CASSPLGGIGHYGYTF,TGTGCCAGCTCACCCCTAGGGGGCATCGGGCACTATGGCTACACCTTC
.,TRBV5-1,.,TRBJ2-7,CASSSTVSSYEQYF,TGCGCCAGCAGCTCGACAGTGAGCTCCTACGAGCAGTACTTC
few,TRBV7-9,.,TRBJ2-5,CASSGSGGETQYF,TGTGCCAGCAGCGGTAGCGGCGGGGAGACCCAGTACTTC
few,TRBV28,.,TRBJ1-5,CASSSAGGGISNQPQHF,TGTGCCAGCAGTTCCGCGGGTGGGGGGATTAGCAATCAGCCCCAGCATTTT
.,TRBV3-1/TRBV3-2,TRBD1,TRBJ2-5,CASSPNTGGQETQYF,TGTGCCAGCAGCCCAAATACAGGGGGCCAAGAGACCCAGTACTTC
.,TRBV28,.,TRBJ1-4,CASSLLVRQRNEKLFF,TGTGCCAGCAGTTTACTCGTGCGACAGCGTAATGAAAAACTGTTTTTT
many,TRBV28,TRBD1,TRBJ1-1,CASSFGNRGAEAFF,TGTGCCAGCAGTTTCGGAAACAGGGGTGCTGAAGCTTTCTTT
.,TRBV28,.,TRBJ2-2,CASTGHPNTGELFF,TGTGCCAGCACCGGACACCCGAACACCGGGGAGCTGTTTTTT
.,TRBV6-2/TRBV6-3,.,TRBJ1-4,CASSYFPKTGEKLFF,TGTGCCAGCAGTTATTTTCCGAAAACGGGAGAAAAACTGTTTTTT
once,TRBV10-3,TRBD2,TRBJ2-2,CAISDGREGGTGELFF,TGTGCCATCAGTGACGGGCGGGAGGGCGGCACCGGGGAGCTGTTTTTT
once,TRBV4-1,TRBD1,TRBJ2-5,CASSHRTGGRQETQYF,TGCGCCAGCAGCCACCGGACAGGGGGCAGACAAGAGACCCAGTACTTC
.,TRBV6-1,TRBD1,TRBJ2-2,CASSEQGARYTGELFF,TGTGCCAGCAGTGAACAGGGGGCACGTTACACCGGGGAGCTGTTTTTT
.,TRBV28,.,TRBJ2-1,CASSGGGLSSYNEQFF,TGTGCCAGCAGCGGAGGGGGCCTAAGCTCCTACAATGAGCAGTTCTTC
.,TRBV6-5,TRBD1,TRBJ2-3,CASTIGQGAIDTQYF,TGTGCCAGCACCATCGGACAGGGGGCAATTGATACGCAGTATTTT
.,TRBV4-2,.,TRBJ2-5,CASSREQGGTQYF,TGTGCCAGCAGCCGAGAACAGGGTGGGACCCAGTACTTC
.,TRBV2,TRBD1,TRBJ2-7,CASSRTGLGGEQYF,TGTGCCAGCAGTAGGACAGGGTTAGGGGGAGAGCAGTACTTC
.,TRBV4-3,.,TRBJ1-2,CASRMGRQGYGYTF,TGCGCCAGCAGAATGGGGAGACAAGGCTATGGCTACACCTTC
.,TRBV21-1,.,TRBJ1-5,CASSKAPGGMNQPQHF,TGTGCCAGCAGCAAAGCGCCAGGGGGAATGAATCAGCCCCAGCATTTT
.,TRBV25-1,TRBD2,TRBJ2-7,CASRLSGSGGEQYF,TGTGCCAGCAGACTATCCGGGTCGGGGGGCGAGCAGTACTTC
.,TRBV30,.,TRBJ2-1,CAWSVDSSSSNEQFF,TGTGCCTGGAGTGTGGATTCTAGCTCCAGCAATGAGCAGTTCTTC
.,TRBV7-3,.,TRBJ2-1,CASSLRGTLTYNEQFF,TGTGCCAGCAGCTTAAGAGGGACTCTGACCTACAATGAGCAGTTCTTC
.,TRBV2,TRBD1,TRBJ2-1,CASSETGGTYNEQFF,TGTGCCAGCAGTGAGACAGGGGGCACGTACAATGAGCAGTTCTTC